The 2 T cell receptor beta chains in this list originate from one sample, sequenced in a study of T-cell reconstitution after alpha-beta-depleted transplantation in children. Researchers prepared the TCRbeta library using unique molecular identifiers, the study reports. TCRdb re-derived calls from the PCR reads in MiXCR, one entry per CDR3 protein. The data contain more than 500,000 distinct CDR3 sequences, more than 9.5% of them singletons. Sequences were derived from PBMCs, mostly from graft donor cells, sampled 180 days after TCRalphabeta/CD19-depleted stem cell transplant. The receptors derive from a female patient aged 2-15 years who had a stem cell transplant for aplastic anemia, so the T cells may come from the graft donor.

As DNA, the CDR3 is TGTGCCTGGAGTCTCTCCGGGACAACCAAAGAGACCCAGTACTTC. Encoded protein: CAWSLSGTTKETQYF. V and J are TRBV30 and TRBJ2-5; D is possibly TRBD1 (6 bases). With 2 bases removed from V and 3 bases from J, the gap between germline ends came to 16 bases. Germline loops: CDR1 GTSNPN, CDR2 SVGIG (reference sequence). The CDR3 sequence is 15 residues long. Together with reference TRBV30 and TRBJ2-5, the CDR3 gives the full variable domain: SQTIHQWPATLVQPVGSPLSLECTVEGTSNPNLYWYRQAAGRGLQLLFYSVGIGQISSEVPQNLSASRPQDRQFILSSKKLLLSDSGFYLCAWSLSGTTKETQYFGPGTRLLVL.

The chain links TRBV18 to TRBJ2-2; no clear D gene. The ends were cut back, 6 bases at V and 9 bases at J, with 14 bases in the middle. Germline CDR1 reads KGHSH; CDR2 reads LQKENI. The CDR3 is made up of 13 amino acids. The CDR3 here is CASSPYAVRELFF. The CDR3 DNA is TGTGCCAGCTCCCCCTACGCGGTCAGGGAGCTGTTTTTT.